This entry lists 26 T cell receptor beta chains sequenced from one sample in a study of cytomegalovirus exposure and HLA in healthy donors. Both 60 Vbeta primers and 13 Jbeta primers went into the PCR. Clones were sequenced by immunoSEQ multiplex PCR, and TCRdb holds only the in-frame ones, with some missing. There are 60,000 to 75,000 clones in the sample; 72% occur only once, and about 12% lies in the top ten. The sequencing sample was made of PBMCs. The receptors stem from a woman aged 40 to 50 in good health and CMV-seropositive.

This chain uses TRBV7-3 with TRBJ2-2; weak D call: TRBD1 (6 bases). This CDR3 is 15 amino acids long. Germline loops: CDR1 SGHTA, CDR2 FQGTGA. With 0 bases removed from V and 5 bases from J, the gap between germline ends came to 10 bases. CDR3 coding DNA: TGTGCCAGCAGCTTAACGGGGGCAGAAACCGGGGAGCTGTTTTTT. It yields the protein CASSLTGAETGELFF.

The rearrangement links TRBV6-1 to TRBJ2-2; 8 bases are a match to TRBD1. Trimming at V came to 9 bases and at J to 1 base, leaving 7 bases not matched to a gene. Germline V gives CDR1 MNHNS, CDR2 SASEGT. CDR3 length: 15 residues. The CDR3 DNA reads TGTGCCAGTCACAGGGGGGATGAGAACACCGGGGAGCTGTTTTTT. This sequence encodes CASHRGDENTGELFF.

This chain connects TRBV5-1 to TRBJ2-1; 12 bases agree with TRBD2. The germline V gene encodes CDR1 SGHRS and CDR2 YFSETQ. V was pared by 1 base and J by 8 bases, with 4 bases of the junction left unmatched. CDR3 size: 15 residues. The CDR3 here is CASSLSLAGGDEQFF. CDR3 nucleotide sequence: TGCGCCAGCAGCTTGTCACTAGCGGGGGGTGATGAGCAGTTCTTC.

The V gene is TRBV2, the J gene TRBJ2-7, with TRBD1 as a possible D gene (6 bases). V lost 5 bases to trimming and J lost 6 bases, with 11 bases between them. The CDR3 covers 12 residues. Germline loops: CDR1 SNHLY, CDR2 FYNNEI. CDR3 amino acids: CASSIQGTEQYF. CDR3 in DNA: TGTGCCAGCAGTATACAGGGTACCGAGCAGTACTTC. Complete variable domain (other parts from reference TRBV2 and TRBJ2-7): EPEVTQTPSHQVTQMGQEVILRCVPISNHLYFYWYRQILGQKVEFLVSFYNNEISEKSEIFDDQFSVERPDGSNFTLKIRSTKLEDSAMYFCASSIQGTEQYFGPGTRLTVT.

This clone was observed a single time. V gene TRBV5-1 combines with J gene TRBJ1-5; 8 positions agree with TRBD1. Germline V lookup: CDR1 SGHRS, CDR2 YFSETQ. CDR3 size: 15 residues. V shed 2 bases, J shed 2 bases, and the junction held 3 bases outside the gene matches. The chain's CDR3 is CASSLMTGGNQPQHF. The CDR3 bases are TGCGCCAGCAGCTTAATGACAGGGGGCAATCAGCCCCAGCATTTT. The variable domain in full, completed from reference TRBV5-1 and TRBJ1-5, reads KAGVTQTPRYLIKTRGQQVTLSCSPISGHRSVSWYQQTPGQGLQFLFEYFSETQRNKGNFPGRFSGRQFSNSRSEMNVSTLELGDSALYLCASSLMTGGNQPQHFGDGTRLSIL.

This CDR3 reads CSVEGRGSGNTEAFF. CDR3 nucleotides: TGCAGCGTTGAGGGAAGGGGTTCTGGGAACACTGAAGCTTTCTTT. The chain couples TRBV29-1 to TRBJ1-1, with D possibly matching TRBD1 (5 bases). The germline V gene has CDR1 SQVTM and CDR2 ANQGSEA. V was clipped by 3 bases and J by 1 base, with 15 bases between them. This CDR3 has 15 residues.

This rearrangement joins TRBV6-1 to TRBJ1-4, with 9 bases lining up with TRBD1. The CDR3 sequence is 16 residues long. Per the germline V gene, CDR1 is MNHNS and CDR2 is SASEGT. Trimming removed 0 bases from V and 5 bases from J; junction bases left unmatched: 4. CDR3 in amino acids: CASSEAKGQGNEKLFF. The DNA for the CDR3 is TGTGCCAGCAGTGAAGCTAAGGGACAGGGAAATGAAAAACTGTTTTTT.

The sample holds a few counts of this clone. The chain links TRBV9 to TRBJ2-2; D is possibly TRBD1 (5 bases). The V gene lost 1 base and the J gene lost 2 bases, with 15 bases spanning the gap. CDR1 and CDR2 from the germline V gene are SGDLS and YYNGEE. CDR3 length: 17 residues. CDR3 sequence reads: CASSVRRSQGNTGELFF. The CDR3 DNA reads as TGTGCCAGCAGCGTACGAAGGTCGCAGGGAAACACCGGGGAGCTGTTTTTT.

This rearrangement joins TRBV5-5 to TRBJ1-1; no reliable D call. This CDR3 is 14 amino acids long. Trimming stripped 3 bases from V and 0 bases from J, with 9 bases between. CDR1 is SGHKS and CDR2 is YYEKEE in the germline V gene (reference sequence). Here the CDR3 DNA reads TGTGCCAGCAGCTCCCGCGGGGTGAACACTGAAGCTTTCTTT. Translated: CASSSRGVNTEAFF.

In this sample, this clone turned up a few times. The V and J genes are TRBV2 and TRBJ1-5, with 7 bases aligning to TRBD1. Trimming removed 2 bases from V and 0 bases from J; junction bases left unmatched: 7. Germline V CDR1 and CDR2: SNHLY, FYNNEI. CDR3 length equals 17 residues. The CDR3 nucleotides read TGTGCCAGCAGTGAAAAGAGACAGGGTTATAGCAATCAGCCCCAGCATTTT. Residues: CASSEKRQGYSNQPQHF.

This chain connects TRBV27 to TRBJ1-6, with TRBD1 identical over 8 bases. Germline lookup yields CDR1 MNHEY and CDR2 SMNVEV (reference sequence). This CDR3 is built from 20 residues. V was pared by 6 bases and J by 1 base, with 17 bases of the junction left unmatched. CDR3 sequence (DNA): TGTGCCAGCAGAACCCTAGATGGACAGGGTGTCTATTCCTATAATTCACCCCTCCACTTT. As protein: CASRTLDGQGVYSYNSPLHF.

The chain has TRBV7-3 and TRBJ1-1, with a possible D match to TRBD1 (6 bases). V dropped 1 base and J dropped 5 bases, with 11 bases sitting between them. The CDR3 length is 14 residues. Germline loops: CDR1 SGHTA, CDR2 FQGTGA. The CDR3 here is CASSLNRETTEAFF. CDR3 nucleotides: TGTGCCAGCAGCTTAAACAGGGAAACGACTGAAGCTTTCTTT.

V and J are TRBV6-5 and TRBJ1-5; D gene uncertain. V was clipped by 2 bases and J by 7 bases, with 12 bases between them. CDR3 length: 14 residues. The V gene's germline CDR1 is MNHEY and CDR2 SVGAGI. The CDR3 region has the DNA TGTGCCAGCAGTTACGATCCGAGGTACCAGCCCCAGCATTTT. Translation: CASSYDPRYQPQHF.

CDR3 DNA sequence: TGTGCCAGCAGCTTAGACACCGGCAGGGGGCGGTTTGGGACCCAGTACTTC. Protein: CASSLDTGRGRFGTQYF. V usage is TRBV11-3 and J usage is TRBJ2-5; 8 bases align to TRBD1. The CDR3 runs 17 residues. The ends lost 0 bases at V and 7 bases at J; junction bases unmatched: 13. The germline CDR1 and CDR2 sequences are SGHNT and YENEEA.

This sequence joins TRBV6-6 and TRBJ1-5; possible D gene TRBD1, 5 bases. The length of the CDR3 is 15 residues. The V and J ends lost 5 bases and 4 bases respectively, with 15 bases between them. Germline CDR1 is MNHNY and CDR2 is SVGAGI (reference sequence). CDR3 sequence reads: CASSESLTENQPQHF. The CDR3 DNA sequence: TGTGCCAGCAGTGAGTCACTGACAGAAAATCAGCCCCAGCATTTT.

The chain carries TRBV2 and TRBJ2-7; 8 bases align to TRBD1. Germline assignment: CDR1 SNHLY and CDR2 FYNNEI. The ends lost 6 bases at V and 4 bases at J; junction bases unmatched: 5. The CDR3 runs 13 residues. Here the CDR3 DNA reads TGTGCCAGCAGCCGACAGGGGCTGTACGAGCAGTACTTC. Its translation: CASSRQGLYEQYF. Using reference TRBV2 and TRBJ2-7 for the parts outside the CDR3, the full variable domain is EPEVTQTPSHQVTQMGQEVILRCVPISNHLYFYWYRQILGQKVEFLVSFYNNEISEKSEIFDDQFSVERPDGSNFTLKIRSTKLEDSAMYFCASSRQGLYEQYFGPGTRLTVT.

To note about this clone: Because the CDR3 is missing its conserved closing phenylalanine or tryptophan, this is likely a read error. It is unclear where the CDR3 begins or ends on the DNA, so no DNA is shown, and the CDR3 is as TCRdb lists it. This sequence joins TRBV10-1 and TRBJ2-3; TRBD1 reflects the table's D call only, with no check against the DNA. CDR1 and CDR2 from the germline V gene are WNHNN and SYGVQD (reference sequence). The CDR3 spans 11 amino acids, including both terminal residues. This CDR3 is CASQPSTGPRC.

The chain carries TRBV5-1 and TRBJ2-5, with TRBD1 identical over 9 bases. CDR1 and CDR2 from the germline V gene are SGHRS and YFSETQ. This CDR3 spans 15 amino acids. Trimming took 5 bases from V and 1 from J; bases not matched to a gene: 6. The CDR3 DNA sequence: TGCGCCAGCAGGGCCGGGACAGGGTCCCAAGAGACCCAGTACTTC. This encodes CASRAGTGSQETQYF. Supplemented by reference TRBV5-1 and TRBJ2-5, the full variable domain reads KAGVTQTPRYLIKTRGQQVTLSCSPISGHRSVSWYQQTPGQGLQFLFEYFSETQRNKGNFPGRFSGRQFSNSRSEMNVSTLELGDSALYLCASRAGTGSQETQYFGPGTRLLVL.

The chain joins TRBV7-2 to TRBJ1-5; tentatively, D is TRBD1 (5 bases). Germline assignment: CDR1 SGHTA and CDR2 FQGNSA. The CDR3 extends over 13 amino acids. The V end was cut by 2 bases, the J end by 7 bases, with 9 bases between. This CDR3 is CASSLRGEQPQHF. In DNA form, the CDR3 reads TGTGCCAGCAGCTTACGGGGGGAGCAGCCCCAGCATTTT.

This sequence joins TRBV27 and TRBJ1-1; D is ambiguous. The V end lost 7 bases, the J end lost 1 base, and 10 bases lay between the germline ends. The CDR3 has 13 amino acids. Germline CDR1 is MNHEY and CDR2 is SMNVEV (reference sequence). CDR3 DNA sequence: TGTGCCAGCAACCACCGGGGGAACACTGAAGCTTTCTTT. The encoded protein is CASNHRGNTEAFF.

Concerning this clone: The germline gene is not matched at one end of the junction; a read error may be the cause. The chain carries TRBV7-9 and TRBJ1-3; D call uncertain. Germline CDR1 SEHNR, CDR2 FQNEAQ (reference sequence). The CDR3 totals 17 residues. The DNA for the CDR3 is TGTTCCAGCAGCCCCCCTGGCCTAGGAACCTCTGGAAACACCATATATTTT. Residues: CSSSPPGLGTSGNTIYF.

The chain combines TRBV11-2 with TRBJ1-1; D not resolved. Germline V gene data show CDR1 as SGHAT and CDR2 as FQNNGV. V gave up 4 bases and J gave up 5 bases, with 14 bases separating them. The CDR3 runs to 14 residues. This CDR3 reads CASSSDIRETEAFF. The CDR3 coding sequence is TGTGCCAGCAGCTCCGACATCCGGGAGACTGAAGCTTTCTTT.

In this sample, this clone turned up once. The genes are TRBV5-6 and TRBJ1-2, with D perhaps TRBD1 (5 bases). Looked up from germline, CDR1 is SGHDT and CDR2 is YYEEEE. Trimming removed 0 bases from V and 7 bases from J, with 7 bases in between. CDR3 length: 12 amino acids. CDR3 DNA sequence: TGTGCCAGCAGCTTGGGACAGCCTGGCTACACCTTC. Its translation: CASSLGQPGYTF.

The CDR3 coding sequence is TGTGCCAGCAGTGCTTTACGAGGAAATCAGCCCCAGCATTTT. It specifies CASSALRGNQPQHF. The chain couples TRBV6-5 to TRBJ1-5, with D unclear. V was pared by 5 bases and J by 4 bases, with 12 bases between. The germline V gene encodes CDR1 MNHEY and CDR2 SVGAGI. This CDR3 comprises 14 residues.

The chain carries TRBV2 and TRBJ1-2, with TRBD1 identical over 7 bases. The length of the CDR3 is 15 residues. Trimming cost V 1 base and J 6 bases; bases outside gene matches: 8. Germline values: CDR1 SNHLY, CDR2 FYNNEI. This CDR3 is CASSEGGGGRHGYTF. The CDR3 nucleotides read TGTGCCAGCAGTGAAGGTGGAGGGGGCCGACATGGCTACACCTTC.

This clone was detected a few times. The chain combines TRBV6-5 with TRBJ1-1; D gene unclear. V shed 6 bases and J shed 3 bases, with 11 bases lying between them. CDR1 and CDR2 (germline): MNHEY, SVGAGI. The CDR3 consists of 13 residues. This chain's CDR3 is CASRFKRDTEAFF. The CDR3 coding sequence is TGTGCCAGCAGGTTTAAAAGAGACACTGAAGCTTTCTTT.